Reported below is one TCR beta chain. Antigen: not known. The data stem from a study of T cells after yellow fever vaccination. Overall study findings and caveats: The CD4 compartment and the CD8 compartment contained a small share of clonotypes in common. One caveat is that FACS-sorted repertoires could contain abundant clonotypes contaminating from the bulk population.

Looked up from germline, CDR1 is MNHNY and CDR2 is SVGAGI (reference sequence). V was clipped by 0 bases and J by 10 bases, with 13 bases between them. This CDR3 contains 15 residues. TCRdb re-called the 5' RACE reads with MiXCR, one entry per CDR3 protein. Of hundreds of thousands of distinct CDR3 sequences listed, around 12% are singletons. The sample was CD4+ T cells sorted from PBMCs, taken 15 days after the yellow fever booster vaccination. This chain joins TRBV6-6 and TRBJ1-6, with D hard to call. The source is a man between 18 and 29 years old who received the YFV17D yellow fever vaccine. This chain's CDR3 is CASSYSELDRSPLHF. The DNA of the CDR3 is TGTGCCAGCAGTTACTCGGAGTTAGATAGGTCACCCCTCCACTTT.